This T cell receptor beta chain emerged from a study of T cells in Graves' hyperthyroidism and ophthalmopathy. This clonotype occurred many times. Its antigen remains unknown. The CDR3 runs 15 residues. Trimming removed 8 bases from V and 1 base from J, with 14 bases in between. Germline CDR1 and CDR2: SGHVS and FQNEAQ. General observations from the study: Ophthalmopathy was distinguished from stable hyperthyroidism by 13 V-J signatures. Appearing also in blood were most of the thyroid clonotypes expanded above 0.001.

The authors took PBMCs from roughly 9.5 ml fresh peripheral blood. RNA transcripts were the template for amplifying TCR beta CDR3 regions. HTBI primers were used for first-round RT-PCR of the TCR CDR3. TCRdb re-derived calls from the multiplex PCR reads in MiXCR, one entry per CDR3 protein. The sample lists about 290,000 distinct CDR3 sequences, roughly an eighth occurring once. This rearrangement joins TRBV7-8 to TRBJ2-2, with D tentatively TRBD2 (6 bases). The sequence was obtained from a woman between 40 and 55 years old with Graves' hyperthyroidism. Input material: blood. The CDR3 reads CASLAGPKNTGELFF. The DNA for the CDR3 is TGTGCCAGCCTCGCGGGACCGAAGAACACCGGGGAGCTGTTTTTT.